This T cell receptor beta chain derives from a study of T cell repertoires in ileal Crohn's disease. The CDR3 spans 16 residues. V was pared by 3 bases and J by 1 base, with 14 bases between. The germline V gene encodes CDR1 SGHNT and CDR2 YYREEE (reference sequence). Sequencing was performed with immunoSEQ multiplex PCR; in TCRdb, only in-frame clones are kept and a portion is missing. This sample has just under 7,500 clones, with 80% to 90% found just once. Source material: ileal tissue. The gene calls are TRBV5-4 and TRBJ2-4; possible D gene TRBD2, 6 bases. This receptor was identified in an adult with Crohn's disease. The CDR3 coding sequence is TGTGCCAGCAGCTCCTCGCGGGATTATGCCAAAAACATTCAGTACTTC. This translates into CASSSSRDYAKNIQYF.